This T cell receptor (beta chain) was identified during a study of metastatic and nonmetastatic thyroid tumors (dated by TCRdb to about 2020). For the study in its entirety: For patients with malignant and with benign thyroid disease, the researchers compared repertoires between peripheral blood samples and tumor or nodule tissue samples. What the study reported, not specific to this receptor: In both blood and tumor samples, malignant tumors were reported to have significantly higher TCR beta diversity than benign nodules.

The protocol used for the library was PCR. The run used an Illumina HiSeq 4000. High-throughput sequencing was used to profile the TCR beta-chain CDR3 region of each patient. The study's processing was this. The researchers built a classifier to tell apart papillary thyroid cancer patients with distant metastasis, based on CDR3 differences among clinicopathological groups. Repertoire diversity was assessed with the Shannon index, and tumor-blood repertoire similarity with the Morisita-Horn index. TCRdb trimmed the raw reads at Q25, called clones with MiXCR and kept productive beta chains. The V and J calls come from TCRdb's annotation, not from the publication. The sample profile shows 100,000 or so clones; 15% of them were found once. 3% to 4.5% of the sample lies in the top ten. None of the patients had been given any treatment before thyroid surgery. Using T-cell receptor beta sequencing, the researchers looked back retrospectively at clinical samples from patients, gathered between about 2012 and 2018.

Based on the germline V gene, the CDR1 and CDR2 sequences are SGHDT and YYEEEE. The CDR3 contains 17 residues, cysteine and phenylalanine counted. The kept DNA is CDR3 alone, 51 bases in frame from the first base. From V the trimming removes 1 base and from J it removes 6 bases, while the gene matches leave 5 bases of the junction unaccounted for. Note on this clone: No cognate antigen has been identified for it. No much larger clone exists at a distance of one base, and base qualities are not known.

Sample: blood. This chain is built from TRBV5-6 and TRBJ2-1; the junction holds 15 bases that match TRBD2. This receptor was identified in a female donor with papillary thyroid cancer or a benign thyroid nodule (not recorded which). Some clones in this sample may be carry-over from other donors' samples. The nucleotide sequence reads TGTGCCAGCAGCTTGAAACGGACTAGCGGGGGGGCCAATGAGCAGTTCTTC. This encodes CASSLKRTSGGANEQFF.